This TCR beta chain was sequenced during a study of read filtering for tumor transcriptome and immune sequencing. This library used approximately 370 ng RNA and molecular barcoded adaptors spanning alpha/delta and beta/gamma chains. TCRdb re-derived calls from the reads in MiXCR, one entry per CDR3 protein. This table has about 130,000 distinct CDR3 sequences, roughly 13% appearing once. Notes on the study in general: Around 80% of IR-seq clonotypes had a single read, yet these held approximately 3.5% of reads.

At least ten counts were recorded for this clonotype. No antigen is known for it. Germline loops: CDR1 LGHDT, CDR2 YNNKEL (reference sequence). This CDR3 spans 16 amino acids. Deletions cut 0 bases from V and 3 bases from J, with 12 bases between. V is TRBV3-1 and J is TRBJ2-1; tentatively, D is TRBD1 (5 bases). The specimen was a population of CD138-negative cells sorted from bone marrow. The receptor's source is a donor at least 40 years old with multiple myeloma. This CDR3 reads CASSQDPGQFYNEQFF. For the CDR3, the DNA is TGTGCCAGCAGCCAAGATCCTGGACAATTCTACAATGAGCAGTTCTTC.